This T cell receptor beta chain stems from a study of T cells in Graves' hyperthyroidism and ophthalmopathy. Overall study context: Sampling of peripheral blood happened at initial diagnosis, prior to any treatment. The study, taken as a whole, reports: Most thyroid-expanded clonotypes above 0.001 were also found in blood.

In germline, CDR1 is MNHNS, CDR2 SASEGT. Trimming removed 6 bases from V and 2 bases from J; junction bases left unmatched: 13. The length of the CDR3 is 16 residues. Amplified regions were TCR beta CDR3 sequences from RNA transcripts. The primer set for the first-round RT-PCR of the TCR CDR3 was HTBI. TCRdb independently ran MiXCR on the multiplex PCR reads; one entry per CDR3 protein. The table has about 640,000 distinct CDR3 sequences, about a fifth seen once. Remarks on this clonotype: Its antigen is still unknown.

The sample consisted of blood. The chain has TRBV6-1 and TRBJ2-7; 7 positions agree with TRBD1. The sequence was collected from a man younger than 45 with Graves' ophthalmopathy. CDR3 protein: CASRPQVGTATYEQYF. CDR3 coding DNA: TGTGCCAGCAGGCCCCAGGTCGGGACAGCAACCTACGAGCAGTACTTC.